This T cell receptor (beta chain) was sequenced during a study of technical replicates of blood from a handful of donors. TCRdb keeps only in-frame clones here, not all; method: immunoSEQ multiplex PCR. Of approximately 79,000 clones listed, around 97% are singletons. Material for sequencing was T cells isolated from PBMCs. The source of this sequence is a human donor in good health.

The CDR3: CASGSYRGSFEAFF. DNA of the CDR3: TGTGCCAGTGGGTCTTACAGGGGGAGTTTTGAAGCTTTCTTT. The J gene is TRBJ1-1, the V gene TRBV6-1; 8 bases match TRBD1. The CDR3 runs 14 residues. CDR1 MNHNS and CDR2 SASEGT come from the germline V gene. Trimming took 9 bases from V and 7 from J; bases not matched to a gene: 13.